This T cell receptor (beta chain) was obtained from a study of identical twins. This clonotype was seen ten or more times. Its specificity is unknown. Template switching added a universal primer site; cDNA carried unique molecular identifiers. Using its own MiXCR run on the 5' RACE reads, TCRdb lists one record per CDR3 protein. The table has 200,000 to 250,000 distinct CDR3 sequences, about 7% seen once. The study's findings and limits: Memory repertoires showed no such pattern, whereas abundant cord blood beta clonotypes carried fewer insertions. Those out-of-frame alpha sequences shared by twins showed an excess of low generation probability. The study drew conclusions from cross-sectional statistical analysis, not from following the same donors.

This CDR3 region has 14 residues. Per the germline V gene, CDR1 is MNHEY and CDR2 is SMNVEV (reference sequence). Trimming removed 2 bases from V and 3 bases from J, with 7 bases in between. This sample also appeared in a second study, on yellow fever vaccine responses in identical twins.

The chain recombines TRBV27 with TRBJ1-4; D ambiguous. The receptor was isolated from a woman under 30 in good health. Sequencing was carried out using memory (CD45RO+) T cells sorted from blood. CDR3 coding DNA: TGTGCCAGCAGTTTACGGGGAGCTAATGAAAAACTGTTTTTT. It specifies CASSLRGANEKLFF.